The present entry profiles one T cell receptor (beta chain) with its context. This clonotype has a handful of counts. Its binding antigen is unknown. Base qualities are missing; no much larger clone stands one base away. The data stem from a study of blood T cells in healthy people across ages (dated by TCRdb to between 2015 and 2016). As for the study more broadly: In model experiments, roughly one uniquely barcoded TCR beta cDNA molecule per two T cells was captured by template switching. The study measured age-related changes in TCR beta repertoire diversity using deep sequencing normalized with unique cDNA molecular identifiers. The donors were divided into four age groups: young (average 16 years), middle-aged (under 40), aged (about 60) and long-lived (around 80). To avoid experimental bias, donors of different ages were randomly spread across the sequencing lanes. Two additional independent replicas of 1 million unique cDNA reads from the same blood draw were analyzed for two donors (one aged 18 to 30 and one aged 80 or older). Findings and caveats that apply to the study as a whole: Conclusive comparison of naive and antigen-experienced compartments was prevented by the profiling of bulk unsorted PBMCs. Estimates of total diversity based on one million sequenced T cells were considered lower bounds and underestimates. As age increased, observed TCR beta diversity per million T cells dropped in a roughly linear way, and a significant reduction was already evident by age 40. The long-lived group showed more naive CD4+ T cells, fewer expanded clones and increased TCR diversity than the aged group, suggesting age selection. Because donor CMV infection status was unknown, age-related changes in expanded clonotypes were potentially confounded. Observed TCR beta diversity correlated strongly with the percentage of naive T cells measured by flow cytometry.

The V end loses 4 bases and the J end loses 10 bases, and a stretch of 16 bases separates them. The CDR1 and CDR2 encoded by the germline V gene are SQVTM and ANQGSEA. Taken from cysteine to phenylalanine, the CDR3 has 12 residues. This entry keeps only the CDR3 DNA: 36 bases, framed from base 1. Library preparation employed 5' RACE. Sequenced on an Illumina HiSeq 2500. A second 7 to 11 cycle PCR used a sample-barcoded 5' primer and a J-beta primer mix. A unique molecular identifier was introduced onto each TCR beta cDNA molecule by a template-switch 5' adaptor carrying 12 random nucleotides. Each sample yielded at least 3 million CDR3-containing paired-end reads. The Mint cDNA synthesis kit, primed by a TRBC-specific oligonucleotide, was used to synthesize first-strand cDNA from all RNA. All cDNA was treated with uracil-DNA glycosylase and then went through a first 18-cycle PCR with the universal primers M1SS and BC2_uni_R. Under the source paper's analysis protocol: For normalization, 1 million high-quality reads, each with a distinct molecular identifier, were randomly selected from each sample. Instead of being binned into consensus sequences, reads with shared molecular identifiers were discarded. MiTCR, with a Q25 quality threshold and the strictest error-elimination algorithm, was used for CDR3 identification, clonotype clustering and error correction. A nonparametric unseen species model using Euler transformation provided a lower-bound estimate of total TCR beta diversity. The public reads were reprocessed in TCRdb via fastp at Q25 and MiXCR, keeping in-frame beta chains. Rows are unified per CDR3 protein, each entry keeping the most common DNA and genes. In this record, the V and J calls reflect TCRdb's handling and not the investigators' own analysis. The sample table lists approximately 680,000 distinct CDR3 sequences, roughly 32% of them with a count of one. Clones ranked in the top ten supply 15% of the sample.

The donors were some 36 Caucasian individuals from Russia, aged roughly 6 to 90 years, who were systemically healthy. Each donor gave roughly 9.5 milliliters of peripheral blood, collected into EDTA-treated Vacutainer tubes. PBMCs were isolated by Ficoll-Paque density-gradient centrifugation, with at least 6 million obtained per sample. Total RNA, at least 5.5 micrograms per sample, was extracted from PBMCs with Trizol reagent. For every donor, an aliquot of PBMCs went through flow cytometry to measure the percentages of naive CD45RAhigh/CD27high T cells. Sequences were obtained from blood. The receptor was derived from a woman of 80 years or more in good health. Donor details come from another sample of the same person, matched by shared clones. The chain joins TRBV29-1 to TRBJ2-5, with the D gene call left open. The CDR3 corresponds to CSVGVQEAIQYF. The DNA is TGCAGCGTTGGGGTTCAGGAAGCGATCCAGTACTTC.